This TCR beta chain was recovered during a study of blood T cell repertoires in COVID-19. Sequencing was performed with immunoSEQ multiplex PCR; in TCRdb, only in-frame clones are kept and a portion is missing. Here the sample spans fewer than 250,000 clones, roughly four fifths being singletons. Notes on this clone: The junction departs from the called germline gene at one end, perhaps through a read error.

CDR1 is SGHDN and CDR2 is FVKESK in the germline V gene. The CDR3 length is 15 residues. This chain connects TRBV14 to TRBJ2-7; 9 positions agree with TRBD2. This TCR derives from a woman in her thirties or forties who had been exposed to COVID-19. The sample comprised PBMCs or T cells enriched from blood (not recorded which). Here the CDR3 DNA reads TGTGCCAGCAGCCAAGTAGGGGCTAGCGGGGTCCGGGCAAACTTC. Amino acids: CASSQVGASGVRANF.